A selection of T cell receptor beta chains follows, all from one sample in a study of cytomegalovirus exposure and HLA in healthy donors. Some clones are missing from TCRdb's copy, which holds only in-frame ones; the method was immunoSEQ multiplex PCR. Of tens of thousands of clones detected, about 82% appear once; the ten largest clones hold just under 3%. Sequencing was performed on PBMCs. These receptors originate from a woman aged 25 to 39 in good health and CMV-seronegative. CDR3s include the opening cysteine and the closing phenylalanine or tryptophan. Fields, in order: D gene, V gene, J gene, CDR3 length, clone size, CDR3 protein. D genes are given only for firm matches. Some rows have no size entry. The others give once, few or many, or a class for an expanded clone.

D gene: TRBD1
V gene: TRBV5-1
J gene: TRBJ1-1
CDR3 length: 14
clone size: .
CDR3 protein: CASSSHRGRSEAFF

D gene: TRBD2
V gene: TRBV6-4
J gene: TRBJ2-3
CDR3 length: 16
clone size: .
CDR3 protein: CASSGLAGDSTDTQYF

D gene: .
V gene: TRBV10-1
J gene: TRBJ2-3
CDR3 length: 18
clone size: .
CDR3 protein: CASSESVWSAGRTDTQYF

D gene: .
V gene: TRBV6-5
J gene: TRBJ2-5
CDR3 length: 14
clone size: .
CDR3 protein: CASSYSQGGKTQYF

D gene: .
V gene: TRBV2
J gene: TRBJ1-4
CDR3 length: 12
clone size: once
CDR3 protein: CASRQAEEKLFF

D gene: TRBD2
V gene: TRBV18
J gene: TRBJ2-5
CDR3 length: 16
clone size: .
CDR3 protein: CASSPRGLAGGETQYF

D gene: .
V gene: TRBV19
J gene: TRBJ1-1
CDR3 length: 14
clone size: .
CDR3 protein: CASSIVPVGTEAFF

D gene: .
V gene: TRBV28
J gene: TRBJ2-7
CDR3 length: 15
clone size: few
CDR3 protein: CASTIGPGGTYEQYF

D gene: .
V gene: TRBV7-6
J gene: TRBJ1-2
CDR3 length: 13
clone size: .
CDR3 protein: CASSFRGANGYTF

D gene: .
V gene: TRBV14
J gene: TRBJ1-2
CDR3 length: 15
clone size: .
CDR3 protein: CASSRQGYPNYGYTF

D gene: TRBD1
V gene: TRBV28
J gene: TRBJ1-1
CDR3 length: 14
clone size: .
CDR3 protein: CASSSGQGYTEAFF

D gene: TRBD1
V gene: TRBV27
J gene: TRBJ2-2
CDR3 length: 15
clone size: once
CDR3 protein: CASSLKDRDTGELFF

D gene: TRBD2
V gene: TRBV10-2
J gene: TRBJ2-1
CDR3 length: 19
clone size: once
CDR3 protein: CASSDIGLAGGPYYNEQFF

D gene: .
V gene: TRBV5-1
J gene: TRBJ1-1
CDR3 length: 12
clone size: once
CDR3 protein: CASRAGDTEAFF

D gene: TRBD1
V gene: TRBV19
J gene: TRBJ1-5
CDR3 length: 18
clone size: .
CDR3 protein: CASSILTPGQGSDQPQHF

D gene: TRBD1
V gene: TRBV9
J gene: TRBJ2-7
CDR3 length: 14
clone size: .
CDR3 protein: CASSGRTGGDEQYF

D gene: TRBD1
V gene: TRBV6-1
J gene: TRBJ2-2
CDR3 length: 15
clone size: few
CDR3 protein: CASSSGQAFTGELFF

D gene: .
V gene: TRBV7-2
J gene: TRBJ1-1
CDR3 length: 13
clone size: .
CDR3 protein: CASSLDSNTEAFF

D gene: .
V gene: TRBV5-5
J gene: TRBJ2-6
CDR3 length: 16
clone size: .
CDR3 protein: CASSFRLKSGANVLTF

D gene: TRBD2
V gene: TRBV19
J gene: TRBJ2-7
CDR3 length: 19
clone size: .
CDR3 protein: CASSMAPASGVGMAYEQYF

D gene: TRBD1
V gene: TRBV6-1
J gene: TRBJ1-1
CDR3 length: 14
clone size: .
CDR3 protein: CASKNGQGNTEAFF

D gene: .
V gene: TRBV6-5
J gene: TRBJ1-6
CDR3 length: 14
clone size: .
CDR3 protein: CASKPGDGISPLHF

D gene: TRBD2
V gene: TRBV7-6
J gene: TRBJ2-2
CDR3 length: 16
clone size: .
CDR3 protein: CASRPLSGGDTGELFF

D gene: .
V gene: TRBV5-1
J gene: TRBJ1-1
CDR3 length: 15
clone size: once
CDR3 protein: CASSLGGRLNTEAFF

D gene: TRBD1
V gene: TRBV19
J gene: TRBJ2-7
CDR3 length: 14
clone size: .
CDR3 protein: CASSPGQGNYEQYF

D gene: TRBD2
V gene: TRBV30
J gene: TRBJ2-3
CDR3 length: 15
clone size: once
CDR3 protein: CAATTSGGLTDTQYF

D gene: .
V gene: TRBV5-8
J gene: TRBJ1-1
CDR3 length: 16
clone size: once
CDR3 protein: CASSSPRVPVNTEAFF

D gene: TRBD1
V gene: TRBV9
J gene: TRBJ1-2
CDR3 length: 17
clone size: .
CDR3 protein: CASSVDSGTGGMDGYTF

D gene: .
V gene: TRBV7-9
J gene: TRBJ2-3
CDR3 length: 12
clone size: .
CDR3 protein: CASSPLGVTQYF

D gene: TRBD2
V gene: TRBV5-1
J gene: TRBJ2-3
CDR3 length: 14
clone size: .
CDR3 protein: CASTGRGSTDTQYF

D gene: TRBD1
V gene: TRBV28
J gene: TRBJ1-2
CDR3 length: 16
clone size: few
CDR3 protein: CASSPGFETGSYGYTF

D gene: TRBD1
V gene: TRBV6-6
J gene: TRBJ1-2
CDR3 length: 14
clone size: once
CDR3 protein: CASSSGQYIYGYTF

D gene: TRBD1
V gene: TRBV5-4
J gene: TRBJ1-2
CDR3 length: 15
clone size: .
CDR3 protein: CASSREQGSDYGYTF

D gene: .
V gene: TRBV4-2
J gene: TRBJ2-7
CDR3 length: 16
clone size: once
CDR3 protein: CASSQDEGGAPYEQYF

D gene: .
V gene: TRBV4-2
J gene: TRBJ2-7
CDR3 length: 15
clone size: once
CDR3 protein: CASSQEEGTPGEQYF

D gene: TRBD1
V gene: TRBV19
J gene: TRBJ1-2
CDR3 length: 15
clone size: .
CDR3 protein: CASSPSLDRAYGYTF

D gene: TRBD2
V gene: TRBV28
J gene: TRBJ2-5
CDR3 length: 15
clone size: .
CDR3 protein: CAGLGSGGPGETQYF